This T cell receptor (beta chain) originates from a study of CD4 and CD8 cells across lung adenocarcinoma regions. Deletions cut 6 bases from V and 4 bases from J, with 9 bases between. CDR1 is MNHNS and CDR2 is SASEGT in the germline V gene. This CDR3 has 12 residues. Worth noting for this clonotype: The CDR3 ends on some other residue instead of the conserved phenylalanine or tryptophan, so this is likely a read error.

Localized lung adenocarcinoma, a non-small cell lung cancer, affected the donors. Each CDR3 protein gets one entry after TCRdb re-called the PCR reads with MiXCR. The sample lists around 25,000 distinct CDR3 sequences, roughly half occurring once. The clonotype comes from a male donor with lung adenocarcinoma. The CD4 and CD8 labels of this study may be unreliable. Sequences were obtained from CD4+ T cells from the center of a lung tumor. The chain carries TRBV6-1 and TRBJ2-5; no definite D call. Here the CDR3 DNA reads TGTGCCAGCAGGCCGGGCCGAGAGACCCAGTACTTG. Translated, it gives CASRPGRETQYL.